Presented here are 28 T cell receptor beta chains from one specimen sequenced in a study of shared clonotypes between healthy human individuals. Clones were read by immunoSEQ multiplex PCR, and TCRdb kept only the in-frame ones, dropping some. Among more than 2,000,000 clones listed, around nine tenths were seen once. Input material: naive CD4+ T cells sorted from blood. Subset meaning: CD45RA+ positively selected. These receptors all stem from a man aged 18 to 29 in good health.

Here the CDR3 reads CASSVDIAGGGNEQFF. The CDR3 nucleotides are TGTGCCAGCAGCGTAGATATAGCGGGAGGGGGCAATGAGCAGTTCTTC. This chain connects TRBV9 to TRBJ2-1, with 11 nucleotides matching TRBD2. The CDR3 extends over 16 amino acids. The V gene end was trimmed by 0 bases and the J gene end by 6 bases; junction bases not matched to a gene: 5. Germline V gene sequence: CDR1 SGDLS, CDR2 YYNGEE.

About this clone itself: One end of the junction does not line up with germline, which may come from a read error. The rearrangement joins TRBV7-2 to TRBJ2-2, with 9 bases fitting TRBD2. The CDR3 has 17 amino acids. Germline CDR1 is SGHTA and CDR2 is FQGNSA. The CDR3, as DNA: TGTGCCAGCGGGACCCTAGGGACTAGCCTGGGCACCGAGGAGCTGTTTTTT. Translating it yields CASGTLGTSLGTEELFF.

The genes are TRBV30 and TRBJ2-3, with TRBD2 identical over 7 bases. The CDR3 runs 19 residues. Germline V gene sequence: CDR1 GTSNPN, CDR2 SVGIG (reference sequence). Losses at the gene ends were 0 bases for V and 3 bases for J; bases not matched to a gene: 18. Here the CDR3 reads CAWSVGRTHGGWGTDTQYF. CDR3 nucleotides: TGTGCCTGGAGTGTCGGGAGGACCCATGGGGGTTGGGGGACAGATACGCAGTATTTT.

V gene TRBV7-9 combines with J gene TRBJ1-4; D is unclear. CDR1 is SEHNR, CDR2 FQNEAQ, per germline (reference sequence). The CDR3 is made up of 14 amino acids. V lost 7 bases, J lost 8 bases, and 17 bases lay in between. The CDR3, as DNA: TGTGCCAGCACAGATCCGGACGTGGAGGAAAAACTGTTTTTT. Amino acid sequence: CASTDPDVEEKLFF. The variable domain in full, with the rest retrieved from reference TRBV7-9 and TRBJ1-4, is DTGVSQNPRHKITKRGQNVTFRCDPISEHNRLYWYRQTLGQGPEFLTYFQNEAQLEKSRLLSDRFSAERPKGSFSTLEIQRTEQGDSAMYLCASTDPDVEEKLFFGSGTQLSVL.

This chain connects TRBV27 to TRBJ1-5, with 8 positions matching TRBD1. Germline V lookup: CDR1 MNHEY, CDR2 SMNVEV (reference sequence). With 4 bases clipped from V and 5 bases from J, the junction kept 10 bases outside the gene matches. The CDR3 contains 16 residues. CDR3 residues: CASSSGRDRKDQPQHF. DNA for the CDR3: TGTGCCAGCAGTTCCGGGAGGGACAGGAAAGATCAGCCCCAGCATTTT.

A single count supports this clone. V and J are TRBV5-1 and TRBJ1-2; D perhaps matches TRBD1 (5 bases). Between the trimmed V and J ends, which lost 4 bases and 8 bases, there was a span of 15 bases. Germline CDR1 reads SGHRS; CDR2 reads YFSETQ. CDR3 length equals 13 residues. The CDR3 loop is CASSTDPGVGYTF. CDR3 in DNA: TGCGCCAGCAGCACCGACCCGGGGGTGGGCTACACCTTC.

The chain carries TRBV18 and TRBJ2-7; no reliable D call. This CDR3 comprises 12 residues. Germline CDR1 is KGHSH and CDR2 is LQKENI. V was pared by 4 bases and J by 4 bases, with 8 bases between. The CDR3: CASSQQEYEQYF. For the CDR3, the DNA is TGTGCCAGCTCACAACAAGAATACGAGCAGTACTTC.

The V call is TRBV11-2, the J call TRBJ2-1; a weak D match, TRBD1 (6 bases). This CDR3 is built from 15 residues. Trimming shortened V by 0 bases and J by 2 bases, and 8 bases separated the two germline ends. Germline CDR1 SGHAT, CDR2 FQNNGV. CDR3 loop: CASSLEAGAYNEQFF. CDR3 DNA sequence: TGTGCCAGCAGCTTAGAAGCAGGGGCCTACAATGAGCAGTTCTTC.

This chain links TRBV5-8 with TRBJ1-5; D call uncertain. V was cut by 2 bases and J by 9 bases, with 12 bases left in between. Germline loops: CDR1 SGHTS, CDR2 YDEGEE. This CDR3 region has 13 residues. The DNA of the CDR3 is TGTGCCAGCAGCTTAATTTACAGTGGGCCCCAGCATTTT. It yields the protein CASSLIYSGPQHF. Combining the CDR3 with reference TRBV5-8 and TRBJ1-5 gives the whole variable domain EAGVTQSPTHLIKTRGQQATLRCSPISGHTSVYWYQQALGLGLQFLLWYDEGEERNRGNFPPRFSGRQFPNYSSELNVNALELEDSALYLCASSLIYSGPQHFGDGTRLSIL.

The V gene is TRBV7-3, the J gene TRBJ2-3; D is undetermined. This CDR3 spans 14 amino acids. The germline V gene has CDR1 SGHTA and CDR2 FQGTGA. The V gene lost 1 base and the J gene lost 2 bases, with 7 bases spanning the gap. CDR3 coding DNA: TGTGCCAGCAGCTTAAAAGGAAACACAGATACGCAGTATTTT. The encoded protein is CASSLKGNTDTQYF.

The CDR3 DNA is TGTGCCCTGAACAGGGGGCTTGACACTGAAGCTTTCTTT. Its translation: CALNRGLDTEAFF. V gene TRBV30 combines with J gene TRBJ1-1; 9 nucleotides match TRBD1. V lost 8 bases, J lost 3 bases, and 7 bases stayed unmatched. The CDR3 has 13 amino acids. The germline CDR1 and CDR2 sequences are GTSNPN and SVGIG (reference sequence).

The rearrangement joins TRBV5-1 to TRBJ1-6; possibly TRBD1 for D (5 bases). The CDR3 has 14 amino acids. The V and J ends lost 6 bases and 9 bases respectively, with 16 bases between them. CDR1 is SGHRS, CDR2 YFSETQ, per germline. The DNA of the CDR3 is TGCGCCAGCACGCCCCGGGAGGGGAGTTCACCCCTCCACTTT. It specifies CASTPREGSSPLHF.

Remarks on this clone: The identical CDR3 is also encoded by other nucleotide sequences in the sample. The chain joins TRBV9 to TRBJ2-3; D ambiguous. There are 12 residues in the CDR3. The V gene's germline CDR1 is SGDLS and CDR2 YYNGEE. V lost 0 bases and J lost 3, with 2 bases in between. CDR3 nucleotide sequence: TGTGCCAGCAGCGTAGAAACAGATACGCAGTATTTT. Its translation: CASSVETDTQYF.

Turning to this clone: The sample holds other DNA sequences that translate to the same CDR3. The chain combines TRBV10-3 with TRBJ2-5; TRBD2 matches 8 bases. The junction had 5 bases not matched to a gene; V was cut back by 6 bases and J by 5 bases. Germline values: CDR1 ENHRY, CDR2 SYGVKD. The CDR3 runs to 13 residues. Here the CDR3 reads CAIRGSGVETQYF. In DNA form, the CDR3 reads TGTGCCATCAGAGGTAGCGGGGTTGAGACCCAGTACTTC.

The V gene is TRBV20-1, the J gene TRBJ1-1; D is ambiguous. The length of the CDR3 is 11 residues. The germline CDR1 and CDR2 sequences are DFQATT and SNEGSKA (reference sequence). The germline V and J ends were trimmed by 8 bases and 0 bases, with 7 bases remaining between them. CDR3 coding DNA: TGCAGTTCGGCTATGAACACTGAAGCTTTCTTT. Protein product: CSSAMNTEAFF.

This chain joins TRBV2 and TRBJ1-4, with D perhaps matching TRBD1 (5 bases). Trimming cost V 10 bases and J 7 bases, with 16 bases left between them. Germline V gene sequence: CDR1 SNHLY, CDR2 FYNNEI. This CDR3 spans 13 amino acids. CDR3 sequence reads: CANARDVSEKLFF. The CDR3 DNA is TGTGCCAACGCGAGGGACGTTTCTGAAAAACTGTTTTTT. The whole variable domain, filled in from reference TRBV2 and TRBJ1-4, reads EPEVTQTPSHQVTQMGQEVILRCVPISNHLYFYWYRQILGQKVEFLVSFYNNEISEKSEIFDDQFSVERPDGSNFTLKIRSTKLEDSAMYFCANARDVSEKLFFGSGTQLSVL.

The V gene is TRBV2, the J gene TRBJ2-7, with D perhaps matching TRBD1 (5 bases). The CDR3 totals 14 residues. CDR1 is SNHLY and CDR2 is FYNNEI in the germline V gene. V was pared by 3 bases and J by 6 bases, with 15 bases between. The CDR3 is CASSEQGGVGEQYF. The CDR3 nucleotides read TGTGCCAGCAGTGAGCAGGGTGGGGTGGGCGAGCAGTACTTC.

The V and J genes are TRBV7-8 and TRBJ1-1; 8 bases map to TRBD1. V was pared by 5 bases and J by 9 bases, with 11 bases of the junction left unmatched. Germline V gives CDR1 SGHVS, CDR2 FQNEAQ. This CDR3 is built from 14 residues. Here the CDR3 reads CASSLGPGQAKAFF. CDR3 bases: TGTGCCAGCAGCCTGGGCCCGGGACAGGCAAAAGCTTTCTTT.

V and J are TRBV6-1 and TRBJ2-6; TRBD2 might be the D (5 bases). The V gene's germline CDR1 is MNHNS and CDR2 SASEGT. Trimming took 10 bases from V and 0 from J, leaving 7 bases between them. The CDR3 covers 13 residues. Here the CDR3 reads CAIGDSGANVLTF. CDR3 nucleotides: TGTGCCATCGGGGACTCTGGGGCCAACGTCCTGACTTTC.

The chain combines TRBV30 with TRBJ1-5; D is possibly TRBD1 (5 bases). The ends were cut back, 1 base at V and 9 bases at J, with 10 bases in the middle. The germline V gene encodes CDR1 GTSNPN and CDR2 SVGIG (reference sequence). The CDR3 totals 12 residues. Here the CDR3 DNA reads TGTGCCTGGAGTGAAGGGAGGGGGCCCCAGCATTTT. Protein sequence: CAWSEGRGPQHF.

The gene calls are TRBV6-5 and TRBJ1-2; unclear D gene. Germline V lookup: CDR1 MNHEY, CDR2 SVGAGI. The CDR3 loop spans 15 amino acids. Trimming took off 0 bases at V and 3 bases at J, with 11 bases between the two ends. The DNA for the CDR3 is TGTGCCAGCAGTTACTCACCCCGGACCGACTATGGCTACACCTTC. The encoded protein is CASSYSPRTDYGYTF.

The J gene is TRBJ2-1, the V gene TRBV29-1; 13 nucleotides line up with TRBD2. With 7 bases clipped from V and 11 bases from J, the junction kept 5 bases outside the gene matches. This CDR3 has 12 amino acids. Germline V gene sequence: CDR1 SQVTM, CDR2 ANQGSEA. The CDR3: CSARGLAGQQFF. CDR3 in DNA: TGCAGCGCCCGGGGACTAGCGGGGCAGCAGTTCTTC.

The V call is TRBV6-1, the J call TRBJ1-4; D is possibly TRBD1 (5 bases). V lost 7 bases, J lost 3 bases, and 12 bases lay in between. Germline CDR1 is MNHNS and CDR2 is SASEGT. The CDR3 contains 14 residues. For the CDR3, the DNA is TGTGCCAGCACCCAGACAGACTCTAATGAAAAACTGTTTTTT. Protein product: CASTQTDSNEKLFF.

The chain joins TRBV10-3 to TRBJ2-5, with D possibly TRBD2 on 6 matching bases. V was clipped by 3 bases and J by 5 bases, with 10 bases between them. Per the germline V gene, CDR1 is ENHRY and CDR2 is SYGVKD. The CDR3 runs 13 residues. The CDR3 sequence is CAISDLTRETQYF. The DNA of the CDR3 is TGTGCCATCAGTGATCTGACTAGGGAGACCCAGTACTTC.

The chain uses TRBV19 and TRBJ2-5, with D possibly TRBD2 on 6 matching bases. Germline V gene data show CDR1 as LNHDA and CDR2 as SQIVND (reference sequence). The V end lost 5 bases, the J end lost 5 bases, and 18 bases lay between the germline ends. The CDR3 runs 15 residues. This CDR3 is CASSQQTRGRETQYF. The DNA of the CDR3 is TGTGCCAGTAGTCAGCAGACTAGAGGGCGTGAGACCCAGTACTTC.

The chain is built from TRBV30 and TRBJ2-5, with TRBD1 matching over 10 bases. The CDR3 loop spans 13 amino acids. The V gene's germline CDR1 is GTSNPN and CDR2 SVGIG (reference sequence). The V segment lost 7 bases and the J segment 6 bases; nucleotides outside the gene matches: 8. The CDR3 region is CAFYDRGRQTQYF. The CDR3 bases are TGTGCCTTTTACGACAGGGGGCGACAGACCCAGTACTTC.

CDR3 sequence reads: CASSSSRSQGRDGNTIYF. In nucleotides, the CDR3 is TGTGCCAGCAGCTCTTCACGGAGCCAGGGGCGCGACGGAAACACCATATATTTT. This chain connects TRBV11-2 to TRBJ1-3, with TRBD1 as a possible D gene (6 bases). Germline V gene sequence: CDR1 SGHAT, CDR2 FQNNGV. The CDR3 runs 18 residues. V was pared by 4 bases and J by 4 bases, with 23 bases between.

The chain has TRBV5-1 and TRBJ1-4; perhaps TRBD1 as D (5 bases). Per germline, CDR1 SGHRS and CDR2 YFSETQ. The CDR3 is 14 residues long. Trimming shortened V by 4 bases and J by 12 bases, and 19 bases separated the two germline ends. This chain's CDR3 is CASSVARVGEQLFF. DNA for the CDR3: TGCGCCAGCAGCGTCGCCAGGGTTGGAGAACAACTGTTTTTT.